This T cell receptor beta chain was profiled in a study of cytomegalovirus exposure and HLA in healthy donors. Points from the study as a whole: At a 0.05 false discovery rate, a later analysis found roughly 17,000 TCR beta sequences to be associated with HLA alleles. Presence/absence analyses assumed roughly uniform sequencing depth across donors. The authors later found HLA-associated TCR beta chains more clonally expanded than equally common others.

The primer mix had 60 Vbeta and 13 Jbeta primers. TCRdb's table, derived via immunoSEQ multiplex PCR, lists solely in-frame clones and lacks some. The profile shows approximately 160,000 clones, 64% of them singletons. As for this clone: Its antigen is unknown.

The CDR3 has 13 residues. V shed 8 bases and J shed 3 bases, with 11 bases lying between them. The V gene's germline CDR1 is SNHLY and CDR2 FYNNEI. This sequence was found in a woman aged 25 to 39 in good health and CMV-seropositive. The chain employs TRBV2 and TRBJ1-5, with a weak D call TRBD1 (6 bases). Material for sequencing was PBMCs. As DNA, the CDR3 is TGTGCCAGCGCAAGGACAGTCAATCAGCCCCAGCATTTT. Residues: CASARTVNQPQHF.